This T cell receptor beta chain was profiled in a study of cytomegalovirus exposure and HLA in healthy donors. Study conclusions and caveats: The study reported that TCR beta sequences accurately predicted HLA-A and HLA-B alleles in most subjects. Fewer N-insertions (relative to the 666-donor mean) were reportedly seen in an Asian-associated ancestry cluster in a later analysis. A missense DCLRE1C variant was associated with V- and J-gene trimming of TCR beta chains in a later analysis, and an independent cohort replicated the association. Of the V segments, some could not be distinguished, including TRBV6-2 and TRBV6-3, and were excluded.

This clone is a singleton in its sample. Antigen unknown. The CDR3 is 13 residues long. Trimming shortened V by 4 bases and J by 4 bases, and 11 bases separated the two germline ends. Germline-derived CDR1 and CDR2 are MNHNS and SASEGT. It was with 60 Vbeta and 13 Jbeta primers that the PCR ran. Generated by immunoSEQ multiplex PCR, the TCRdb table keeps only in-frame clones and is missing some. The top ten clones hold about 0.3% of a sample with fewer than 300,000 clones, roughly 80% of them seen once. Material: PBMCs. This receptor was obtained from a girl aged 2-10 years in good health and CMV-seronegative. The V gene is TRBV6-1, the J gene TRBJ2-7; the D gene is possibly TRBD2 (5 bases). CDR3 in DNA: TGTGCCAGCAGTGGTCTAGCCGCTTACGAGCAGTACTTC. Amino acids: CASSGLAAYEQYF.